Listed below are T cell receptor beta chains from one sample, sequenced in a study of blood T cell repertoires in COVID-19. Assay used: immunoSEQ multiplex PCR; TCRdb lists only in-frame clones, some missing. The sample shows about 160,000 clones, around 81% of them seen only once. The sample was PBMCs or T cells enriched from blood (not recorded which). The receptors stem from a man aged 40-55 years who had recovered from COVID-19. The CDR3 runs from the conserved cysteine through the conserved F or W. A D gene is named only where the DNA matches it firmly. Rows may omit the clone size; those that give it use once, few, many or a size class.

V gene	clone size	D gene	J gene	CDR3 DNA	CDR3 protein
TRBV24-1	NA	TRBD1	TRBJ2-1	TGTGCCACCAGTGACCCAACCCCGGGACAGGGCTACAATGAGCAGTTCTTC	CATSDPTPGQGYNEQFF
TRBV5-1	few	NA	TRBJ2-2	TGCGCCAGCAGCTTGGAGGGGCCGGTCACCGGGGAGCTGTTTTTT	CASSLEGPVTGELFF
TRBV6-6	NA	TRBD1	TRBJ1-2	TGTGCCAGCAGTGGTACAGGGGCCTATGGCTACACCTTC	CASSGTGAYGYTF
TRBV4-1	NA	NA	TRBJ2-1	TGCGCCAGCAGCCAGCAGCCGAGGCAGGGCAATGAGCAGTTCTTC	CASSQQPRQGNEQFF
TRBV5-1	NA	NA	TRBJ1-5	TGCGCCAGCAGCTTACGGGGGATCCGCAATCAGCCCCAGCATTTT	CASSLRGIRNQPQHF
TRBV2	NA	TRBD1	TRBJ2-5	TGTGCCAGCAGGGTTCGGACAGGGGGTAGGCAAGAGACCCAGTACTTC	CASRVRTGGRQETQYF
TRBV7-9	NA	NA	TRBJ2-2	TGTGCCAGCAGCTTGGACAGCTTGGTCCAAGGAGCCGGGGAGCTGTTTTTT	CASSLDSLVQGAGELFF
TRBV5-1	NA	NA	TRBJ1-1	TGCGCCAGCAGCATGACACCTAGCAACACTGAAGCTTTCTTT	CASSMTPSNTEAFF
TRBV5-1	NA	NA	TRBJ2-1	TGCGCCAGCAGCTTGGCCGGGACTCCATCCTACAATGAGCAGTTCTTC	CASSLAGTPSYNEQFF
TRBV6-5	NA	TRBD1	TRBJ1-3	TGTGCCAGCAGTTACAGGGGGCCTGGAAACACCATATATTTT	CASSYRGPGNTIYF
TRBV24-1	NA	NA	TRBJ1-2	TGTGCCACCAGTGATAGCAGCGGAGGTGGGAGAGAAGGCTACACCTTC	CATSDSSGGGREGYTF
TRBV5-1	NA	TRBD1	TRBJ1-6	TGCGCCAGCAGGGGGGGACAGTTTGGTAATTCACCCCTCCACTTT	CASRGGQFGNSPLHF
TRBV5-4	NA	TRBD2	TRBJ2-5	TGTGCCAGTGCACGGGGGGGGGCCCCATCAGAGACCCAGTACTTC	CASARGGAPSETQYF
TRBV5-6	NA	TRBD1	TRBJ2-2	TGTGCCAGCAGCTTCCGGGACAGGGCAACCGGGGAGCTGTTTTTT	CASSFRDRATGELFF
TRBV5-1	once	NA	TRBJ1-2	TGCGCCAGCAGCTTAACGGGAAACCTCTATGGCTACACCTTC	CASSLTGNLYGYTF
TRBV9	NA	NA	TRBJ2-2	TGTGCCAGCAGCGTAGCGGAGGGGCTTTACACCGGGGAGCTGTTTTTT	CASSVAEGLYTGELFF
TRBV5-1	NA	TRBD1	TRBJ1-3	TGCGCCAGCGCAGGGGGATCCGGGGGCTCTGGAAACACCATATATTTT	CASAGGSGGSGNTIYF
TRBV4-1	NA	NA	TRBJ2-7	TGCGCCAGCAGCCAAGAAAGTGTCGCGGATTTCTACGAGCAGTACTTC	CASSQESVADFYEQYF
TRBV18	NA	TRBD1	TRBJ1-5	TGTGCCAGCTCTCCGGACAGGAATCAGCCCCAGCATTTT	CASSPDRNQPQHF
TRBV2	NA	TRBD2	TRBJ2-1	TGTGCCAGCAGGGTATCTCCCGGGACTAATAGTGAGCAGTTCTTC	CASRVSPGTNSEQFF
TRBV5-1	NA	NA	TRBJ1-3	TGCGCCAGCAGCTTGGGGACAGATGGAAACACCATATATTTT	CASSLGTDGNTIYF
TRBV6-5	NA	NA	TRBJ1-2	TGTGCCAGCAGTTATTTCGTCGGGGGTGGGGTTGGCTACACCTTC	CASSYFVGGGVGYTF
TRBV5-1	NA	NA	TRBJ1-6	TGCGCCAGCAGCTTGGGACAGATGGAAACACCCCTCCACTTT	CASSLGQMETPLHF
TRBV3-1/TRBV3-2	once	TRBD2	TRBJ2-2	TGTGCCAGCAGCCTTCCCCCTGGGAGGGGCACCGGGGAGCTGTTTTTT	CASSLPPGRGTGELFF
TRBV19	NA	TRBD1	TRBJ1-4	TGTGCCAGTAGTACGGACAGGGAAAAACTGTTTTTT	CASSTDREKLFF
TRBV19	NA	NA	TRBJ1-2	TGTGCCAGTAGTATAGAGTATGCCTCGGCTAACTATGGCTACACCTTC	CASSIEYASANYGYTF
TRBV9	NA	TRBD1	TRBJ1-3	TGTGCCAGCAGCGTGTCAGGGGGCGGAAACACCATATATTTT	CASSVSGGGNTIYF
TRBV30	NA	TRBD1	TRBJ1-4	TGTGCCTGGAGTTCCGATGGGACAGGAAAACTGTTTTTT	CAWSSDGTGKLFF
TRBV12-3/TRBV12-4	NA	NA	TRBJ2-3	TGTGCCAGCAGTTTCAGAGCCGGGATGGCGCAGTATTTT	CASSFRAGMAQYF
TRBV27	NA	TRBD1	TRBJ1-1	TGTGCCAGCAGTCAGGACAGGGTGAACACTGAAGCTTTCTTT	CASSQDRVNTEAFF
TRBV24-1	NA	NA	TRBJ2-5	TGTGCCACCAGTGACACAGGAGGGGTAGAGACCCAGTACTTC	CATSDTGGVETQYF
TRBV10-2	many	TRBD2	TRBJ2-2	TGCGCCAGCAATAGCGGGGCCGCGAACACCGGGGAGCTGTTTTTT	CASNSGAANTGELFF
TRBV6-5	NA	TRBD2	TRBJ2-3	TGTGCCAGCAGTTCTAGCGGGGTTCGCACAGATACGCAGTATTTT	CASSSSGVRTDTQYF
TRBV7-6	NA	TRBD2	TRBJ2-3	TGTGCCAGCAGCTTTTCCCCTAGCGGGGGGACAGATACGCAGTATTTT	CASSFSPSGGTDTQYF
TRBV5-1	NA	TRBD1	TRBJ1-1	TGCGCCAGCAGCTCTACAGGGGGCACTGAAGCTTTCTTT	CASSSTGGTEAFF
TRBV7-2	NA	NA	TRBJ2-6	TGTGCCAGCAGCCAGCCGCGGGGGGCCAACGTCCTGACTTTC	CASSQPRGANVLTF